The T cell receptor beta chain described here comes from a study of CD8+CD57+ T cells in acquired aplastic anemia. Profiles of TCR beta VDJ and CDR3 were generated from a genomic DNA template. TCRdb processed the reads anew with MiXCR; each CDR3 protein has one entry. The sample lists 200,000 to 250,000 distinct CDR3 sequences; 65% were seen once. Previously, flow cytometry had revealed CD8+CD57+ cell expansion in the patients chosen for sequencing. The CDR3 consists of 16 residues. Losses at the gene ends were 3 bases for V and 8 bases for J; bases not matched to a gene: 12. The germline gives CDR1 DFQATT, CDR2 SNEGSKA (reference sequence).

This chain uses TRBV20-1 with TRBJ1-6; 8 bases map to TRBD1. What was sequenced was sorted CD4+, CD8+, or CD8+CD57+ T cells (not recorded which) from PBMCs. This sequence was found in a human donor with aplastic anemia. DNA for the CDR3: TGCAGTGCTAGGATTTCAGGGACAGGTAGCGATTCACCCCTCCACTTT. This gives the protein CSARISGTGSDSPLHF.